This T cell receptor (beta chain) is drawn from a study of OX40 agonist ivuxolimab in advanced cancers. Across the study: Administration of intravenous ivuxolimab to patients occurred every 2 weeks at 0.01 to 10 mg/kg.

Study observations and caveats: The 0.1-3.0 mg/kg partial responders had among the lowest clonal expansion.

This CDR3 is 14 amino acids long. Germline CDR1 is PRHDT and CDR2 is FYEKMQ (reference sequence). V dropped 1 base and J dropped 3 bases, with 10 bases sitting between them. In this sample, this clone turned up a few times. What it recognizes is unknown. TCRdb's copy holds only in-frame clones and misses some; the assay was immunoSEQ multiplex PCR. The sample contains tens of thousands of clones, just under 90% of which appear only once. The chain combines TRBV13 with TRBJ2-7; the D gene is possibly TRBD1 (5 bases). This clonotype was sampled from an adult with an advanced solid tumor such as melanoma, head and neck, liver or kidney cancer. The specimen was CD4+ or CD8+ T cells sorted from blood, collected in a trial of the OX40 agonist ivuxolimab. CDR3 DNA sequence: TGTGCCAGCAGCTTAGACGACAGACACTACGAGCAGTACTTC. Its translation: CASSLDDRHYEQYF.